This T cell receptor beta chain stems from a study of response to subunit inactivated influenza vaccine. Study-level points and caveats: Authors suggested seasonal influenza vaccinations each recruit few new T cells.

This clonotype was detected a few times. What it binds is unknown. TCRdb reanalysed the RT-PCR reads using MiXCR and keeps one entry per CDR3 protein. The sample has about 520,000 distinct CDR3 sequences, 25% seen once. The TCR originated in a middle-aged man who received an inactivated influenza vaccine. Sequences were derived from CD4+ T cells sorted from PBMCs, sampled more than 4 days after vaccination.

CDR3 sequence reads: CASSLVRGSNTDTQYF. The CDR3 nucleotides are TGTGCCAGCAGCTTAGTGCGGGGAAGTAACACAGATACGCAGTATTTT. The V call is TRBV7-2, the J call TRBJ2-3, with D possibly matching TRBD2 (6 bases). V was cut by 1 base and J by 2 bases, with 13 bases left in between. The CDR3 runs to 16 residues. Per germline, CDR1 SGHTA and CDR2 FQGNSA.